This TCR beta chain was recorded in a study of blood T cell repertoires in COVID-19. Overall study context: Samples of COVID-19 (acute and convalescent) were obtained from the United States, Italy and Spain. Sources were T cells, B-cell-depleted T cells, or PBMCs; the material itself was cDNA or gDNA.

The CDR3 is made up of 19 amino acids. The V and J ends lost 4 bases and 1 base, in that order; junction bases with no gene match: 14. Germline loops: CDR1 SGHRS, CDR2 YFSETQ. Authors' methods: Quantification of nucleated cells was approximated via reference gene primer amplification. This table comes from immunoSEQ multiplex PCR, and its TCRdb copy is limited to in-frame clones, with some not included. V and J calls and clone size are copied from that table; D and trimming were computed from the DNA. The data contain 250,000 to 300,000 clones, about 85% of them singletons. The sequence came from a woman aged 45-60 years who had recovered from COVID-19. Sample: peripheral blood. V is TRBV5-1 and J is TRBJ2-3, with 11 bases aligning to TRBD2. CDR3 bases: TGCGCCAGCAGCGAATTGCCCGGGACTAGCGGCCCTCGCACAGATACGCAGTATTTT. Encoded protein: CASSELPGTSGPRTDTQYF.